The sample holds many counts of the clone carrying this T cell receptor beta chain. Its antigen is not identified. The CDR3 is made up of 16 amino acids. V shed 7 bases and J shed 0 bases, with 17 bases lying between them. These data come from a study of tumor-infiltrating lymphocytes in primary liver carcinoma. Turning to the study itself: Male and female patients aged 30 to 69 years made up the cohort. Staging placed the tumors at T1-T3 N0M0, and they measured roughly 4.2 to 11 cm across. Study-wide findings and caveats: Tumor region pairs overlapped more than did tumor-adjacent and tumor-blood pairs.

With roughly 500 ng total RNA as template and a constant-region primer, TCR beta cDNA was made. Libraries covering TCR beta were generated through three nested multiplex PCR rounds (using a slightly modified ARM-PCR). TRBV1-TRBV30 forward primers and a C-beta reverse primer were used in the first two PCR rounds, which each ran for 10 cycles. TCRdb reprocessed the multiplex PCR reads with MiXCR, giving one entry per CDR3 protein. Among about 320,000 distinct CDR3 sequences listed, approximately 58% were seen once. Blood RNA originated from unsorted whole blood, with germline DNA additionally extracted.

The receptor's source is a young woman with primary liver carcinoma and hepatitis B virus infection. Sequencing was done on a sample of peripheral blood. The gene calls are TRBV12-3 or TRBV12-4 and TRBJ2-3; D assignment may be TRBD1 or TRBD2 (5 bases each). The CDR3 here is CASTPTGHSSTDTQYF. The CDR3, as DNA: TGTGCCAGCACTCCAACGGGGCACTCTAGCACAGATACGCAGTATTTT.